Following are 5 T cell receptor beta chains from one sample sequenced in a study of a mutant IDH1 vaccine in newly diagnosed glioma. Their recognized antigens are unknown. Sequencing used immunoSEQ multiplex PCR; TCRdb keeps in-frame clones, though not all of them. The sample contains 55,000 to 65,000 clones, less than 90% of which appear only once. The time point here: week 35, safety follow-up. The content of each vaccine dose was 300 ug of mutant IDH1 20-mer peptide, and topical imiquimod accompanied it. The material sequenced was PBMCs, taken from a glioma patient whose treatment included an IDH1 peptide vaccine. The receptors were sampled from a man aged 30 to 45 with glioma.

The CDR3 is CASSSDRGFYEQYF. DNA of the CDR3: TGTGCCAGCAGCTCCGACAGGGGTTTCTACGAGCAGTACTTC. The rearrangement links TRBV14 to TRBJ2-7; 8 nucleotides line up with TRBD1. This CDR3 has 14 residues. Germline CDR1 SGHDN, CDR2 FVKESK. Trimming removed 5 bases from V and 3 bases from J; junction bases left unmatched: 6.

This clone was seen only a few times. The chain joins TRBV5-4 to TRBJ1-1; a possible D gene is TRBD1 (5 bases). The CDR3 spans 16 residues. The germline V and J ends were trimmed by 4 bases and 0 bases, with 16 bases remaining between them. From germline, CDR1 is SGHNT and CDR2 YYREEE (reference sequence). The DNA of the CDR3 is TGTGCCAGCAGCCCGGCTGGGGGTATCATGAACACTGAAGCTTTCTTT. This codes for CASSPAGGIMNTEAFF.

The chain couples TRBV4-1 to TRBJ1-2, with D unclear. Germline V lookup: CDR1 MGHRA, CDR2 YSYEKL. The V gene lost 1 base and the J gene lost 1 base, with 10 bases spanning the gap. The CDR3 runs to 15 residues. In DNA, the CDR3 is TGCGCCAGCAGCCAAGTTGGGGTTTTTAACTATGGCTACACCTTC. Its protein is CASSQVGVFNYGYTF.

This clone was observed a handful of times. The chain carries TRBV6-1 and TRBJ1-5, with 11 bases fitting TRBD1. CDR3 size: 13 residues. Per the germline V gene, CDR1 is MNHNS and CDR2 is SASEGT. V trimming: 11 bases; J trimming: 6 bases; junction bases outside the gene matches: 6. The DNA of the CDR3 is TGTGCCGGCGGACAGGGGGCGGTTCAGCCCCAGCATTTT. This sequence encodes CAGGQGAVQPQHF.

V is TRBV5-8 and J is TRBJ2-1; D uncertain. Trimming cost V 0 bases and J 8 bases, with 12 bases left between them. This CDR3 spans 14 amino acids. The germline CDR1 and CDR2 sequences are SGHTS and YDEGEE. The CDR3 spells CASSLELSGDEQFF. CDR3 nucleotides: TGTGCCAGCAGCTTGGAACTCTCAGGCGATGAGCAGTTCTTC.